This T cell receptor beta chain was identified in a study of blood T cell repertoires in COVID-19. The CDR3 length is 14 residues. V lost 5 bases and J lost 10, with 15 bases in between. Germline CDR1 is SGHNT and CDR2 is YENEEA. Measured with immunoSEQ multiplex PCR; TCRdb has only the in-frame clones, and not every one. The top ten hold roughly 1.7% of the sample, which has some 60,000 clones, roughly 93% seen once. The sequencing input was peripheral blood. V and J are TRBV11-3 and TRBJ1-6; the D gene is possibly TRBD1 (5 bases). The receptor's source is a human donor in a cohort sampled during active COVID-19. The CDR3 reads CASSPTGEASPLHF. CDR3 DNA sequence: TGTGCCAGCAGCCCCACGGGGGAGGCCTCACCCCTCCACTTT.